These T cell receptor beta chains were read from a single sample in a study of OX40 agonist ivuxolimab in advanced cancers. Libraries were prepared by immunoSEQ multiplex PCR; TCRdb keeps only in-frame clonotypes and omits some of them. The sample holds about 23,000 clones; around 80% are singletons and the top ten take over 11%. This material consisted of CD4+ or CD8+ T cells sorted from blood, taken in a trial of the OX40 agonist ivuxolimab. These receptor sequences come from an adult with an advanced solid tumor such as melanoma, head and neck, liver or kidney cancer. The CDR3 runs from the conserved cysteine through the conserved F or W. The order of the fields is V gene, J gene, D gene, clone size, CDR3 protein, CDR3 DNA. The D gene is left open where the match is weak. Some rows have no size entry. The others give once, few or many, or a class for an expanded clone.

V: TRBV5-5; J: TRBJ1-5; D: NA; size: few; CDR3: CASSSGLQYQPQHF; DNA: TGTGCCAGCAGCTCGGGCCTTCAGTATCAGCCCCAGCATTTT
V: TRBV5-5; J: TRBJ1-6; D: NA; size: NA; CDR3: CASSLDRQLSYSPLHF; DNA: TGTGCCAGCAGCTTGGACCGACAGCTTTCTTATTCACCCCTCCACTTT
V: TRBV5-1; J: TRBJ2-7; D: TRBD2; size: NA; CDR3: CASSLLSTSGGYEQYF; DNA: TGCGCCAGCAGCTTGCTTTCGACTAGCGGGGGATACGAGCAGTACTTC
V: TRBV27; J: TRBJ2-3; D: TRBD2; size: NA; CDR3: CASSLLAGGPSDTQYF; DNA: TGTGCCAGCAGTCTACTAGCGGGGGGGCCGTCAGATACGCAGTATTTT
V: TRBV6-5; J: TRBJ2-5; D: TRBD1; size: NA; CDR3: CASSPDRGYQETQYF; DNA: TGTGCCAGCAGTCCCGACAGGGGTTATCAAGAGACCCAGTACTTC
V: TRBV15; J: TRBJ2-3; D: TRBD2; size: NA; CDR3: CATSRAHSGGGADTQYF; DNA: TGTGCCACCAGCAGAGCACATAGCGGGGGGGGAGCAGATACGCAGTATTTT
V: TRBV25-1; J: TRBJ2-7; D: TRBD1; size: once; CDR3: CASSEGQGFYEQYF; DNA: TGTGCCAGCAGTGAGGGACAGGGTTTCTACGAGCAGTACTTC
V: TRBV7-9; J: TRBJ2-7; D: NA; size: NA; CDR3: CASSLGYTYEQYF; DNA: TGTGCCAGCAGCTTAGGTTATACCTACGAGCAGTACTTC
V: TRBV5-6; J: TRBJ1-5; D: NA; size: NA; CDR3: CASSLSIRAGIDQPQHF; DNA: TGTGCCAGCAGCTTAAGCATCAGGGCAGGGATAGATCAGCCCCAGCATTTT
V: TRBV27; J: TRBJ2-7; D: NA; size: NA; CDR3: CASSPARAHEQYF; DNA: TGTGCCAGCAGTCCTGCGAGGGCGCACGAGCAGTACTTC
V: TRBV25-1; J: TRBJ2-5; D: TRBD1; size: NA; CDR3: CASSESMGQGLGETQYF; DNA: TGTGCCAGCAGTGAATCAATGGGACAGGGGTTAGGAGAGACCCAGTACTTC
V: TRBV5-1; J: TRBJ1-5; D: NA; size: NA; CDR3: CASSLAGGANQPQHF; DNA: TGCGCCAGCAGCTTGGCCGGAGGGGCGAATCAGCCCCAGCATTTT
V: TRBV7-9; J: TRBJ1-1; D: NA; size: NA; CDR3: CASSPRGEAYEAFF; DNA: TGTGCCAGCAGCCCGCGTGGAGAGGCCTATGAAGCTTTCTTT
V: TRBV4-1; J: TRBJ1-3; D: NA; size: medium-sized; CDR3: CASSQETRQLGNTIYF; DNA: TGCGCCAGCAGCCAAGAAACCCGACAGCTCGGAAACACCATATATTTT
V: TRBV4-1; J: TRBJ1-2; D: NA; size: NA; CDR3: CASSQGQSYGYTF; DNA: TGCGCCAGCAGCCAGGGGCAGTCCTATGGCTACACCTTC
V: TRBV6-5; J: TRBJ1-4; D: NA; size: NA; CDR3: CASSYSRGTAHMFF; DNA: TGTGCCAGCAGTTACAGTCGAGGGACCGCCCATATGTTTTTT
V: TRBV13; J: TRBJ1-2; D: TRBD1; size: NA; CDR3: CASSLGDREEADYGYTF; DNA: TGTGCCAGCAGCTTAGGGGACAGGGAGGAGGCGGACTATGGCTACACCTTC
V: TRBV13; J: TRBJ1-3; D: NA; size: NA; CDR3: CASSSRLGNTIYF; DNA: TGTGCCAGCAGCTCCCGGCTGGGAAACACCATATATTTT
V: TRBV7-9; J: TRBJ1-2; D: NA; size: NA; CDR3: CASSPARWQATNYGYTF; DNA: TGTGCCAGCAGTCCAGCCCGGTGGCAAGCTACAAACTATGGCTACACCTTC
V: TRBV5-1; J: TRBJ1-2; D: NA; size: once; CDR3: CASSLVGANYGYTF; DNA: TGCGCCAGCAGCTTGGTGGGGGCTAACTATGGCTACACCTTC
V: TRBV7-9; J: TRBJ1-6; D: NA; size: NA; CDR3: CASKGRDNSPLHF; DNA: TGTGCCAGCAAGGGACGAGATAATTCACCCCTCCACTTT
V: TRBV4-3; J: TRBJ1-4; D: NA; size: NA; CDR3: CASSQDWGQYGEKLFF; DNA: TGCGCCAGCAGCCAAGATTGGGGGCAGTACGGTGAAAAACTGTTTTTT
V: TRBV6-1; J: TRBJ1-5; D: NA; size: few; CDR3: CASSWTETNQPQHF; DNA: TGTGCCAGCAGTTGGACAGAGACCAATCAGCCCCAGCATTTT
V: TRBV29-1; J: TRBJ1-2; D: NA; size: NA; CDR3: CSGSEGYGYTF; DNA: TGCAGCGGAAGCGAGGGCTATGGCTACACCTTC
V: TRBV25-1; J: TRBJ1-6; D: NA; size: NA; CDR3: CASSELTDNSPLHF; DNA: TGTGCCAGCAGTGAATTAACGGATAATTCACCCCTCCACTTT
V: TRBV7-9; J: TRBJ1-1; D: NA; size: NA; CDR3: CASIRVEVGTEAFF; DNA: TGTGCCAGCATTCGGGTGGAGGTAGGCACTGAAGCTTTCTTT
V: TRBV5-6; J: TRBJ2-2; D: TRBD2; size: NA; CDR3: CASSFRGVVGTGELFF; DNA: TGTGCCAGCAGCTTCCGGGGGGTAGTTGGCACCGGGGAGCTGTTTTTT
V: TRBV7-9; J: TRBJ1-2; D: NA; size: NA; CDR3: CASSLKRGYDGYTF; DNA: TGTGCCAGCAGCTTAAAGCGGGGGTACGATGGCTACACCTTC
V: TRBV13; J: TRBJ2-5; D: NA; size: few; CDR3: CASSPRGETQYF; DNA: TGTGCCAGCAGCCCCCGAGGAGAGACCCAGTACTTC
V: TRBV7-6; J: TRBJ1-4; D: NA; size: NA; CDR3: CASSLGGGRTNEKLFF; DNA: TGTGCCAGCAGCTTAGGAGGTGGGCGGACTAATGAAAAACTGTTTTTT
V: TRBV7-3; J: TRBJ2-7; D: TRBD2; size: NA; CDR3: CASSPGLAGSYEQYF; DNA: TGTGCCAGCAGCCCGGGACTAGCGGGCTCCTACGAGCAGTACTTC
V: TRBV10-1; J: TRBJ1-4; D: NA; size: NA; CDR3: CASRQHNNEKLFF; DNA: TGCGCCAGCCGGCAGCACAATAATGAAAAACTGTTTTTT
V: TRBV4-1; J: TRBJ1-2; D: NA; size: NA; CDR3: CASSQDRPTNYGYTF; DNA: TGCGCCAGCAGCCAAGATCGACCTACTAACTATGGCTACACCTTC
V: TRBV27; J: TRBJ2-7; D: TRBD1; size: NA; CDR3: CASSGQGSEQYF; DNA: TGTGCCAGCAGTGGACAGGGCTCCGAGCAGTACTTC
V: TRBV7-8; J: TRBJ1-4; D: NA; size: NA; CDR3: CASSLSGSGRKLFF; DNA: TGTGCCAGCAGCTTATCGGGTTCAGGACGGAAACTGTTTTTT
V: TRBV6-6; J: TRBJ2-1; D: NA; size: NA; CDR3: CASSYSSADEQFF; DNA: TGTGCCAGCAGTTACTCGTCCGCGGATGAGCAGTTCTTC
V: TRBV9; J: TRBJ2-1; D: NA; size: NA; CDR3: CASSAGTTYNEQFF; DNA: TGTGCCAGCAGCGCCGGGACCACCTACAATGAGCAGTTCTTC
V: TRBV27; J: TRBJ2-3; D: TRBD2; size: medium-sized; CDR3: CASFIGGGAVDTQYF; DNA: TGTGCCAGCTTCATTGGCGGGGGGGCCGTAGATACGCAGTATTTT